This T cell receptor beta chain was captured by sequencing in a study of T cell responses to AZD1222 COVID-19 vaccine. General observations from the study: The donors showed a predominance of white British ancestry and of females, with possible underestimation of clonal diversity. With two AZD1222 doses given, Spike-specific TCR breadth and depth both rose.

Recipients boosted at about 4 weeks or about 12 weeks are pooled. Comment on this clone: Its antigen is unknown.

The germline V and J ends were trimmed by 5 bases and 8 bases, with 9 bases remaining between them. Germline CDR1 is MDHEN and CDR2 is SYDVKM. The CDR3 covers 11 residues. Method: immunoSEQ multiplex PCR; TCRdb's copy keeps in-frame clones and lacks some. The table records approximately 74,000 clones, roughly 85% of them present only once. This receptor was taken from an adult who received the AZD1222 COVID-19 vaccine. The rearrangement links TRBV28 to TRBJ1-2; D is ambiguous. The specimen was peripheral blood, collected 28 days after the second AZD1222 dose. CDR3 bases: TGTGCCAGCAGTCCCACAGACGGCTACACCTTC. This translates into CASSPTDGYTF.